Listed below are T cell receptor beta chains from one sample, sequenced in a study of response to subunit inactivated influenza vaccine. TCRdb passed the RT-PCR reads through MiXCR, listing each CDR3 protein once. Of hundreds of thousands of distinct CDR3 sequences in the sample, about 15% were seen once. The sequencing here drew on PBMCs from blood, taken around 14 days before vaccination. The receptors stem from a man aged 50 to 59 who received an inactivated influenza vaccine. Both conserved end residues are part of each CDR3. The D gene is left open where the match is weak.

d_call	v_call	cdr3_length	cdr3_aa
TRBD2	TRBV7-9	13	CASSLPGGLEQYF
TRBD2	TRBV7-9	17	CASSLVIAGPRTDTQYF
.	TRBV4-3	15	CASSQSFRSTDTQYF
.	TRBV7-9	14	CASSLDLDTGELFF
.	TRBV18	15	CASSPLIGTRGEQFF
.	TRBV12-3/TRBV12-4	14	CASSFRSRALEQYF
.	TRBV19	16	CASSIPTGRGSYEQYF
.	TRBV28	16	CASRSPQVLRGSPLHF
TRBD2	TRBV4-3	15	CASSSLAGGADTQYF
.	TRBV4-1	16	CASSPGISIWNTEAFF